These 16 T cell receptor beta chains came from one sample sequenced in a study of blood T cell repertoires in COVID-19. The assay was immunoSEQ multiplex PCR, and TCRdb's table has in-frame clones only and misses some. The data show approximately 240,000 clones, with about 80% seen just once and 1.3% held by the top ten. Sequencing used PBMCs or T cells enriched from blood (not recorded which). The receptors here all came from a woman aged 40 to 49 with acute COVID-19.

This chain joins TRBV4-3 and TRBJ1-5, with 11 bases lining up with TRBD1. The V segment lost 0 bases and the J segment 2 bases; nucleotides outside the gene matches: 9. The length of the CDR3 is 19 residues. Looked up from germline, CDR1 is LGHNA and CDR2 is YSLEER. In DNA, the CDR3 is TGCGCCAGCAGCCAAGACCTGGGACAGGGGGTTGGTGGCAATCAGCCCCAGCATTTT. Protein product: CASSQDLGQGVGGNQPQHF.

The rearrangement joins TRBV4-1 to TRBJ2-1, with D unclear. With 1 base removed from V and 9 bases from J, the gap between germline ends came to 10 bases. Germline CDR1 MGHRA, CDR2 YSYEKL. The CDR3 runs to 13 residues. The chain's CDR3 is CASSQAGEGEQFF. The CDR3, as DNA: TGCGCCAGCAGCCAAGCAGGTGAAGGTGAGCAGTTCTTC.

The chain is built from TRBV9 and TRBJ1-1; TRBD1 matches 8 bases. The CDR3 loop spans 15 amino acids. With V trimmed by 0 bases and J by 5 bases, 6 bases remained unmatched. Germline values: CDR1 SGDLS, CDR2 YYNGEE. CDR3 sequence reads: CASSVGGQGYTEAFF. The CDR3 nucleotides read TGTGCCAGCAGCGTAGGAGGACAGGGATATACTGAAGCTTTCTTT.

The CDR3 bases are TGTGCCAGCAGCCAACTCCCGGGAGGTCAGCCCCAGCATTTT. Translating it yields CASSQLPGGQPQHF. The chain has TRBV3-1 (or the pseudogene TRBV3-2) and TRBJ1-5; no reliable D call. The CDR3 totals 14 residues. Germline V CDR1 and CDR2: LGHDT, YNNKEL (reference sequence). Trimming took 2 bases from V and 6 from J, leaving 11 bases between them.

The gene calls are TRBV30 and TRBJ1-5, with no clear D. The CDR3 is 16 amino acids. Germline V gives CDR1 GTSNPN, CDR2 SVGIG (reference sequence). V lost 3 bases to trimming and J lost 1 base, with 16 bases between them. CDR3 residues: CAWRQRESLSNQPQHF. DNA for the CDR3: TGTGCCTGGAGGCAGAGGGAGAGTTTAAGCAATCAGCCCCAGCATTTT.

The chain is built from TRBV7-3 and TRBJ1-5; 7 nucleotides agree with TRBD1. This CDR3 spans 15 amino acids. Per germline, CDR1 SGHTA and CDR2 FQGTGA. Unmatched junction bases numbered 7, after V lost 5 bases and J lost 3 bases. In nucleotides, the CDR3 is TGTGCCAGCAGCATAGGGGGCGTATACAATCAGCCCCAGCATTTT. This translates into CASSIGGVYNQPQHF.

J is TRBJ2-7 and V is TRBV10-3, with a weak D call TRBD1 (7 bases). Germline V CDR1 and CDR2: ENHRY, SYGVKD. This CDR3 comprises 15 residues. Trimming left V 4 bases short and J 0 bases short, with 13 bases between. CDR3 DNA sequence: TGTGCCATCAGTGTGGGGGGACAGAGCTCCTACGAGCAGTACTTC. Translation gives CAISVGGQSSYEQYF.

Only a few counts were recorded for this clone. J is TRBJ1-1 and V is TRBV29-1, with 7 bases aligning to TRBD1. V gave up 5 bases and J gave up 0 bases; unmatched junction bases: 3. The CDR3 runs to 13 residues. Germline values: CDR1 SQVTM, CDR2 ANQGSEA. CDR3 protein: CSVSGGMNTEAFF. CDR3 in DNA: TGCAGCGTTTCAGGGGGTATGAACACTGAAGCTTTCTTT.

The chain carries TRBV7-8 and TRBJ2-1, with unresolved D. Trimming pared 5 bases from V and 1 base from J, leaving 12 bases between. The CDR3 covers 15 residues. Germline CDR1 and CDR2: SGHVS and FQNEAQ. CDR3 bases: TGTGCCAGCAGCCACTCGGGTAAGTCCTACAATGAGCAGTTCTTC. Translating gives CASSHSGKSYNEQFF.

V is TRBV3-1 (or the pseudogene TRBV3-2) and J is TRBJ1-1, with D perhaps matching TRBD1 (6 bases). The CDR3 length is 13 residues. CDR1 is LGHDT and CDR2 is YNNKEL in the germline V gene (reference sequence). V lost 3 bases to trimming and J lost 1 base, with 6 bases between them. The DNA of the CDR3 is TGTGCCAGCAGCCAGGGACAGAACACTGAAGCTTTCTTT. Encoded protein: CASSQGQNTEAFF.

The chain links TRBV27 to TRBJ1-2, with D perhaps matching TRBD1 (5 bases). The CDR3 covers 12 residues. Trimming cost V 6 bases and J 8 bases, with 13 bases left between them. CDR1 MNHEY and CDR2 SMNVEV come from the germline V gene (reference sequence). The CDR3 nucleotides are TGTGCCAGCAGCGGGGGTGGTGACGGCTACACCTTC. Protein sequence: CASSGGGDGYTF.

This chain links TRBV27 with TRBJ2-1; 10 positions agree with TRBD2. Trimming cost V 3 bases and J 6 bases; bases outside gene matches: 8. Germline-derived CDR1 and CDR2 are MNHEY and SMNVEV (reference sequence). The CDR3 extends over 16 amino acids. In DNA, the CDR3 is TGTGCCAGCAGTTTCCGACGGACTAGCGGCACCAATGAGCAGTTCTTC. Translation gives CASSFRRTSGTNEQFF.

The gene calls are TRBV2 and TRBJ2-7; the match to TRBD2 covers 12 bases. CDR1 and CDR2 from the germline V gene are SNHLY and FYNNEI. The CDR3 sequence is 15 residues long. Germline trimming cut 8 bases from V and 5 bases from J; bases unmatched to any gene: 10. CDR3 region: CASRRLAGARDEQYF. Written as DNA, the CDR3 is TGTGCCAGCCGAAGACTAGCGGGGGCGAGGGACGAGCAGTACTTC.

This chain uses TRBV7-7 with TRBJ2-5, with 9 bases fitting TRBD2. This CDR3 is 14 amino acids long. The germline V gene encodes CDR1 SSHAT and CDR2 FNYEAQ (reference sequence). The J segment lost 4 bases and the V segment lost 5 bases, leaving 5 bases of the junction unmatched. The CDR3 nucleotides read TGTGCCAGCAGCCGCGGGGGGGGCTCAGAGACCCAGTACTTC. Translating gives CASSRGGGSETQYF.

The chain couples TRBV9 to TRBJ2-2; 7 bases line up with TRBD2. With 0 bases clipped from V and 6 bases from J, the junction kept 5 bases outside the gene matches. In germline, CDR1 is SGDLS, CDR2 YYNGEE. The CDR3 runs to 15 residues. The CDR3 region is CASSVGGGPSGELFF. The CDR3 DNA reads TGTGCCAGCAGCGTAGGGGGAGGGCCGTCCGGGGAGCTGTTTTTT.

The sample holds a few counts of this clone. The V call is TRBV7-8, the J call TRBJ2-1; 7 bases fit TRBD2. CDR1 is SGHVS, CDR2 FQNEAQ, per germline. CDR3 length: 16 amino acids. V shed 0 bases, J shed 10 bases, and the junction held 12 bases outside the gene matches. The CDR3 nucleotides are TGTGCCAGCAGCTTAGCGCGGCCTAGCGGCGGGGGAGAGCAGTTCTTC. As protein: CASSLARPSGGGEQFF.